The 29 T cell receptor beta chains presented below share a single source sample, sequenced in a study of Ad26.COV2.S vaccination and SARS-CoV-2 variants. Profiling relied on immunoSEQ multiplex PCR, and the TCRdb table lists in-frame clones only, not all of them. This table holds some 450,000 clones, roughly 91% found once. The treatment was: some 19 received Ad26.COV2.S at low or high dose, single or two shots; about 5 received placebo; per-sample allocation not given. Sample collection was performed on day 63 after the first vaccine or placebo injection. The sample was peripheral blood, taken in a trial of Ad26.COV2.S vaccine versus placebo. The receptors derive from a person aged 18-60 years who received the Ad26.COV2.S COVID-19 vaccine or a placebo.

The chain couples TRBV5-4 to TRBJ1-1; the D is unclear. CDR3 length: 13 amino acids. Germline values: CDR1 SGHNT, CDR2 YYREEE (reference sequence). V was trimmed by 1 base and J by 2 bases, leaving 6 bases between them. This CDR3 reads CASSLPANTEAFF. The CDR3 region has the DNA TGTGCCAGCAGCTTGCCAGCAAACACTGAAGCTTTCTTT.

The chain carries TRBV2 and TRBJ2-7; 10 bases line up with TRBD1. The CDR3 consists of 14 residues. The ends lost 3 bases at V and 7 bases at J; junction bases unmatched: 6. Germline V gives CDR1 SNHLY, CDR2 FYNNEI. CDR3 region: CASSEETGGGEQYF. The CDR3 DNA follows: TGTGCCAGCAGTGAGGAGACAGGGGGCGGGGAGCAGTACTTC.

This clone was seen once. The rearrangement joins TRBV4-2 to TRBJ2-7, with a weak D call TRBD1 (5 bases). This CDR3 contains 16 residues. CDR1 is LGHNA and CDR2 is YNFKEQ in the germline V gene. The germline V and J ends were trimmed by 0 bases and 4 bases, with 16 bases remaining between them. CDR3 in DNA: TGTGCCAGCAGCCAAGAAGTTGCAGGGATTTTTTACGAGCAGTACTTC. Its translation: CASSQEVAGIFYEQYF.

V is TRBV28 and J is TRBJ1-4; maybe TRBD1 (6 bases). Looked up from germline, CDR1 is MDHEN and CDR2 is SYDVKM. The V gene lost 6 bases and the J gene lost 3 bases, with 11 bases spanning the gap. The CDR3 contains 14 residues. CDR3 amino acids: CASRTGLANEKLFF. CDR3 bases: TGTGCCAGCAGAACAGGGCTGGCTAATGAAAAACTGTTTTTT.

V gene TRBV27 combines with J gene TRBJ2-2; 7 bases are a match to TRBD2. Unmatched junction bases numbered 9, after V lost 5 bases and J lost 6 bases. Germline-derived CDR1 and CDR2 are MNHEY and SMNVEV (reference sequence). The CDR3 sequence is 15 residues long. The CDR3 nucleotides read TGTGCCAGCAGTCCGGGACTACTCCCCCCCGGGGAGCTGTTTTTT. This encodes CASSPGLLPPGELFF.

The chain combines TRBV9 with TRBJ2-7; a possible D gene is TRBD2 (7 bases). The CDR3 runs to 16 residues. Germline assignment: CDR1 SGDLS and CDR2 YYNGEE. Trimming removed 4 bases at V and 2 bases at J, with 19 bases between. This CDR3 reads CASSPRGRETPYEQYF. For the CDR3, the DNA is TGTGCCAGCAGCCCTCGGGGGCGGGAGACCCCCTACGAGCAGTACTTC.

The chain recombines TRBV6-6 with TRBJ2-7, with TRBD2 as a possible D gene (5 bases). V was clipped by 6 bases and J by 5 bases, with 23 bases between them. Per germline, CDR1 MNHNY and CDR2 SVGAGI (reference sequence). The CDR3 totals 16 residues. The CDR3 DNA follows: TGTGCCAGCAGGCGGGCCAGTCGATCGGCATCGAACGAGCAGTACTTC. Translation: CASRRASRSASNEQYF.

In the case of this clone: Within the sample, other DNA sequences also encode this same CDR3. The chain couples TRBV27 to TRBJ1-2; D is perhaps TRBD1 (5 bases). Between the trimmed V and J ends, which lost 2 bases and 3 bases, there was a span of 13 bases. CDR3 length equals 15 residues. Looked up from germline, CDR1 is MNHEY and CDR2 is SMNVEV (reference sequence). This CDR3 reads CASSLKGRGDYGYTF. Here the CDR3 DNA reads TGTGCCAGCAGTTTAAAGGGACGAGGGGACTATGGCTACACCTTC.

This chain links TRBV11-1 with TRBJ2-1, with unresolved D. In germline, CDR1 is SGHAT, CDR2 FQDESV (reference sequence). CDR3 length: 14 residues. V lost 4 bases, J lost 2 bases, and 9 bases lay in between. The CDR3 region has the DNA TGTGCCAGCAGCTCTCAGTGGGCCTACAATGAGCAGTTCTTC. Translating it yields CASSSQWAYNEQFF.

A single count supports this clone. The chain is built from TRBV9 and TRBJ2-1; 10 bases fit TRBD2. CDR1 SGDLS and CDR2 YYNGEE come from the germline V gene. Trimming at V came to 6 bases and at J to 1 base, leaving 4 bases not matched to a gene. The CDR3 loop spans 15 amino acids. In nucleotides, the CDR3 is TGTGCCAGCAATCCTAGCGGGAGTTCCTACAATGAGCAGTTCTTC. Translation gives CASNPSGSSYNEQFF.

J is TRBJ2-5 and V is TRBV24-1, with TRBD2 matching 12 bases. V dropped 4 bases and J dropped 5; count of bases not matched to a gene: 7. The CDR3 totals 16 residues. Per the germline V gene, CDR1 is KGHDR and CDR2 is SFDVKD. This CDR3 is CATSEPLAGGSETQYF. CDR3 nucleotides: TGTGCCACCAGTGAACCTCTAGCGGGAGGGTCGGAGACCCAGTACTTC.

CDR3 nucleotide sequence: TGTGCCAGCAGCCAAGGAAGAGGGGCCAGGAACACTGAAGCTTTCTTT. It codes for CASSQGRGARNTEAFF. This sequence joins TRBV3-1 (or the pseudogene TRBV3-2) and TRBJ1-1, with D maybe TRBD1 (5 bases). Trimming cost V 1 base and J 1 base, with 13 bases left between them. Germline V CDR1 and CDR2: LGHDT, YNNKEL (reference sequence). The CDR3 is 16 residues long.

The CDR3 spells CASSATGTTNTGELFF. DNA of the CDR3: TGTGCCAGCAGCGCCACCGGGACAACGAACACCGGGGAGCTGTTTTTT. The V gene is TRBV9, the J gene TRBJ2-2, with a possible D match to TRBD1 (6 bases). The CDR3 consists of 16 residues. V gave up 3 bases and J gave up 0 bases, with 12 bases separating them. The germline gives CDR1 SGDLS, CDR2 YYNGEE.

The chain recombines TRBV5-1 with TRBJ2-3, with 10 bases that match TRBD2. CDR3 length: 15 amino acids. Germline V gene lookup returns CDR1 SGHRS and CDR2 YFSETQ. Trimming took 1 base from V and 4 from J; bases not matched to a gene: 3. Here the CDR3 reads CASSLRGLASDTQYF. CDR3 nucleotides: TGCGCCAGCAGCTTGAGGGGACTAGCGTCAGATACGCAGTATTTT.

The table lists this clone with a count of one. This rearrangement joins TRBV9 to TRBJ2-5, with TRBD2 as a possible D gene (6 bases). Looked up from germline, CDR1 is SGDLS and CDR2 is YYNGEE. There are 17 residues in the CDR3. V lost 3 bases, J lost 2 bases, and 20 bases lay in between. CDR3 bases: TGTGCCAGCAGCGCTGACCCGGTGGGCGGGGTACAAGAGACCCAGTACTTC. Its translation: CASSADPVGGVQETQYF. Using reference TRBV9 and TRBJ2-5 for the parts outside the CDR3, the full variable domain is DSGVTQTPKHLITATGQRVTLRCSPRSGDLSVYWYQQSLDQGLQFLIQYYNGEERAKGNILERFSAQQFPDLHSELNLSSLELGDSALYFCASSADPVGGVQETQYFGPGTRLLVL.

The chain couples TRBV28 to TRBJ2-3; 9 bases are a match to TRBD2. The CDR3 has 15 residues. V lost 3 bases, J lost 9 bases, and 10 bases stayed unmatched. Germline CDR1 and CDR2: MDHEN and SYDVKM. The CDR3 bases are TGTGCCAGCAGTTTTCGCTTAGCGGGAGTTAGGACGCAGTATTTT. Residues: CASSFRLAGVRTQYF.

The chain employs TRBV27 and TRBJ2-7; 8 nucleotides match TRBD1. The V gene end was trimmed by 5 bases and the J gene end by 7 bases; junction bases not matched to a gene: 10. The CDR3 covers 14 residues. The germline CDR1 and CDR2 sequences are MNHEY and SMNVEV (reference sequence). Here the CDR3 reads CASSKTGGLREQYF. The CDR3 bases are TGTGCCAGCAGTAAAACAGGGGGGCTTCGGGAGCAGTACTTC.

This chain uses TRBV4-2 with TRBJ2-7, with D tentatively TRBD1 (6 bases). V lost 0 bases and J lost 2, with 14 bases in between. The CDR3 consists of 16 residues. Germline V gene sequence: CDR1 LGHNA, CDR2 YNFKEQ. For the CDR3, the DNA is TGTGCCAGCAGCCAAGATTGGGCAGGGGATACCTACGAGCAGTACTTC. Translating gives CASSQDWAGDTYEQYF.

The chain combines TRBV6-1 with TRBJ2-2; TRBD2 matches 8 bases. The V segment lost 2 bases and the J segment 4 bases; nucleotides outside the gene matches: 12. CDR3 length: 18 amino acids. CDR1 is MNHNS and CDR2 is SASEGT in the germline V gene. For the CDR3, the DNA is TGTGCCAGCAGTGAACGGCGGACTAGCCGATGGGCCACCGGGGAGCTGTTTTTT. Protein sequence: CASSERRTSRWATGELFF.

The chain is built from TRBV19 and TRBJ1-1, with TRBD1 matching over 9 bases. The V gene's germline CDR1 is LNHDA and CDR2 SQIVND (reference sequence). This CDR3 is 14 amino acids long. Trimming removed 1 base from V and 7 bases from J; junction bases left unmatched: 4. The CDR3 DNA is TGTGCCAGTAGTATAGCCGGGACAGGGCGTGAAGCTTTCTTT. Translation: CASSIAGTGREAFF.

The chain is built from TRBV19 and TRBJ1-2; TRBD1 is a possible D gene (5 bases). Trimming left V 8 bases short and J 2 bases short, with 12 bases between. This CDR3 has 13 amino acids. Germline-derived CDR1 and CDR2 are LNHDA and SQIVND (reference sequence). The CDR3 nucleotides are TGTGCCAGTTCAACGGGGGGGAACTATGGCTACACCTTC. Its protein product is CASSTGGNYGYTF. Together with reference TRBV19 and TRBJ1-2, the CDR3 gives the full variable domain: DGGITQSPKYLFRKEGQNVTLSCEQNLNHDAMYWYRQDPGQGLRLIYYSQIVNDFQKGDIAEGYSVSREKKESFPLTVTSAQKNPTAFYLCASSTGGNYGYTFGSGTRLTVV.

The chain has TRBV30 and TRBJ1-5; tentatively, D is TRBD1 (5 bases). Germline CDR1 GTSNPN, CDR2 SVGIG (reference sequence). Between the trimmed V and J ends, which lost 0 bases and 7 bases, there was a span of 7 bases. This CDR3 contains 12 residues. Here the CDR3 DNA reads TGTGCCTGGAGTGTACAGGCACAGCCCCAGCATTTT. Translation: CAWSVQAQPQHF.

This sequence joins TRBV19 and TRBJ1-3, with TRBD1 as a possible D gene (6 bases). Germline loops: CDR1 LNHDA, CDR2 SQIVND (reference sequence). V was trimmed by 3 bases and J by 4 bases, leaving 16 bases between them. This CDR3 spans 16 amino acids. In DNA form, the CDR3 reads TGTGCCAGTAGTATTCGAATCCAGGGGCGCGGAAACACCATATATTTT. Residues: CASSIRIQGRGNTIYF.

The chain links TRBV4-3 to TRBJ2-5; TRBD2 is a possible D gene (6 bases). This CDR3 comprises 15 residues. Germline-derived CDR1 and CDR2 are LGHNA and YSLEER. Trimming removed 0 bases from V and 4 bases from J, with 12 bases in between. The CDR3 coding sequence is TGCGCCAGCAGCCAAGATCGGGGGTTCTTAGAGACCCAGTACTTC. Encoded protein: CASSQDRGFLETQYF.

The chain carries TRBV5-4 and TRBJ2-7; D not certain. The V end was cut by 0 bases, the J end by 0 bases, with 10 bases between. Germline assignment: CDR1 SGHNT and CDR2 YYREEE (reference sequence). CDR3 size: 15 residues. CDR3 nucleotide sequence: TGTGCCAGCAGCTTGGTGGGTCGCGGCTCCTACGAGCAGTACTTC. Protein sequence: CASSLVGRGSYEQYF.

The chain links TRBV28 to TRBJ2-2; D uncertain. The V gene's germline CDR1 is MDHEN and CDR2 SYDVKM. V gave up 7 bases and J gave up 2 bases, with 17 bases separating them. CDR3 length: 16 amino acids. In DNA form, the CDR3 reads TGTGCCAGCACCTTGGATGCGCCAGGCAACACCGGGGAGCTGTTTTTT. Translation gives CASTLDAPGNTGELFF.

The V gene is TRBV27, the J gene TRBJ2-2; 7 bases line up with TRBD1. Germline V gene data show CDR1 as MNHEY and CDR2 as SMNVEV (reference sequence). Trimming at V came to 4 bases and at J to 1 base, leaving 9 bases not matched to a gene. The length of the CDR3 is 17 residues. CDR3 residues: CASSSLDRRKNTGELFF. DNA for the CDR3: TGTGCCAGCAGTTCATTGGACAGGCGAAAGAACACCGGGGAGCTGTTTTTT.

The CDR3 sequence: CATAGTISSNQPQHF. DNA for the CDR3: TGTGCCACCGCCGGGACAATCTCTAGCAATCAGCCCCAGCATTTT. The chain joins TRBV15 to TRBJ1-5, with a possible D match to TRBD1 (6 bases). This CDR3 is 15 amino acids long. Germline lookup yields CDR1 LNHNV and CDR2 YYDKDF (reference sequence). The germline V and J ends were trimmed by 8 bases and 0 bases, with 14 bases remaining between them.

V usage is TRBV7-9 and J usage is TRBJ2-3; unclear D gene. The CDR3 is made up of 11 amino acids. Trimming left V 11 bases short and J 5 bases short, with 11 bases between. Germline-derived CDR1 and CDR2 are SEHNR and FQNEAQ (reference sequence). For the CDR3, the DNA is TGTGCCCTCCCCCGTTTAGATACGCAGTATTTT. It yields the protein CALPRLDTQYF. The full variable domain, in which reference TRBV7-9 and TRBJ2-3 provide the parts outside the CDR3, is DTGVSQNPRHKITKRGQNVTFRCDPISEHNRLYWYRQTLGQGPEFLTYFQNEAQLEKSRLLSDRFSAERPKGSFSTLEIQRTEQGDSAMYLCALPRLDTQYFGPGTRLTVL.